Listed below are T cell receptor beta chains from one sample, sequenced in a study of blood T cell repertoires in COVID-19. Generated by immunoSEQ multiplex PCR, the TCRdb table keeps only in-frame clones and is missing some. The top ten clones hold 28% of a sample with some 120,000 clones, around 87% of them seen once. Sequencing was carried out using peripheral blood. The receptors were gathered from an older man with active or convalescent COVID-19. CDR3s include the opening cysteine and the closing phenylalanine or tryptophan. Each record gives: CDR3 protein, V gene, clone size, J gene. The size of a clone is reported for some rows only, either as once, few or many, or as a class for expanded clones.

CASSRLAEETQYF,TRBV18,-,TRBJ2-5
CASSSEGSTGNTIYF,TRBV5-5,once,TRBJ1-3
CASSVEVAGETQYF,TRBV9,-,TRBJ2-5
CASSAGGTKAQFF,TRBV9,-,TRBJ2-1
CASSIGGQGPETQYF,TRBV19,-,TRBJ2-5
CASSYSGSGATEAFF,TRBV6-5,-,TRBJ1-1
CSVRLAGVSYEQFF,TRBV29-1,-,TRBJ2-1
CASSSGTSMGNQPQHF,TRBV27,once,TRBJ1-5
CASRREGRTGELFF,TRBV6-5,few,TRBJ2-2
CASSYSGGRGETQYF,TRBV6-5,-,TRBJ2-5
CASSSGLVAGLLAETQYF,TRBV27,-,TRBJ2-5
CASSPNRFGTRRETQYF,TRBV11-2,-,TRBJ2-5
CASSRGQGARSDSPLHF,TRBV5-1,-,TRBJ1-6
CASSADSLSYNEQFF,TRBV2,-,TRBJ2-1
CASSLGDYPKETQYF,TRBV5-1,-,TRBJ2-5
CASSPLQETQYF,TRBV3-1/TRBV3-2,-,TRBJ2-5
CASSPGTSTDTQYF,TRBV6-5,-,TRBJ2-3
CASSLAGGSNQPQHF,TRBV2,-,TRBJ1-5
CASRTGSETQYF,TRBV18,-,TRBJ2-5
CASSQERGLAGGDGELFF,TRBV3-1/TRBV3-2,-,TRBJ2-2
CASSRGVANYGYTF,TRBV6-5,-,TRBJ1-2
CASSPWQGSGNTIYF,TRBV7-6,-,TRBJ1-3
CSVAPLQGMNTEAFF,TRBV29-1,-,TRBJ1-1
CASSLGGSGSSYEQYF,TRBV7-6,-,TRBJ2-7
CSVLRFAGSGNTIYF,TRBV29-1,-,TRBJ1-3
CASSKKGLAGGGEQYF,TRBV21-1,-,TRBJ2-7
CATRTNRGSTDTQYF,TRBV24-1,-,TRBJ2-3
CASSSTGTTEAFF,TRBV5-1,-,TRBJ1-1
CASSEAYSAGIYEQYF,TRBV6-1,-,TRBJ2-7
CASAEGESNQPQHF,TRBV6-5,-,TRBJ1-5
CASSQYRTGALVEKLFF,TRBV4-1,-,TRBJ1-4
CASSYGTANTEAFF,TRBV6-5,-,TRBJ1-1
CASRSDIISYEQYF,TRBV6-6,-,TRBJ2-7
CASSSPEKSTNEKLFF,TRBV27,-,TRBJ1-4
CASSLDRSYEQYF,TRBV5-4,-,TRBJ2-7
CASSQEGQGAYEQYF,TRBV4-1,-,TRBJ2-7
CASSFLTGNTEAFF,TRBV6-5,-,TRBJ1-1
CASSFGGRLPGEQYF,TRBV27,-,TRBJ2-7
CASSKRTGDFMNTEAFF,TRBV27,-,TRBJ1-1
CASSKGVAGPETQYF,TRBV2,-,TRBJ2-5
CASSRNPDRGTQYF,TRBV5-1,-,TRBJ2-5
CASSAGTGGWSGANVLTF,TRBV7-3,-,TRBJ2-6
CASSLVDGHPSRNQPQHF,TRBV7-8,few,TRBJ1-5
CASSQDLTSGGSYEQYF,TRBV4-2,-,TRBJ2-7